This T cell receptor (beta chain) is from a study of blood T cells in healthy people across ages. A sample-barcoded 5' primer and a J-beta primer mix were used in a second PCR of roughly 7 to 12 cycles. All cDNA molecules were each tagged by a template-switch adaptor with 12 random nucleotides. TCRdb reanalysed the 5' RACE reads using MiXCR and keeps one entry per CDR3 protein. The sample contains roughly 930,000 distinct CDR3 sequences, 48% of which appear only once. Isolating PBMCs gave at least 6 million of these cells per sample. Total RNA, at least 6 micrograms per sample, came from PBMCs. On this clonotype: The antigen is undetermined.

Study-wide results and caveats: A greater number of naive CD4+ cells and higher diversity distinguished long-lived donors from aged donors.

There are 15 residues in the CDR3. V shed 1 base and J shed 0 bases, with 7 bases lying between them. The specimen was blood. The V and J genes are TRBV12-3 or TRBV12-4 and TRBJ1-5; D possibly corresponds to TRBD1 (5 bases). The TCR sequence derives from a man aged 30 to 45 in good health. In DNA, the CDR3 is TGTGCCAGCAGTTTAGTGGGACGTAGCAATCAGCCCCAGCATTTT. It translates to CASSLVGRSNQPQHF.